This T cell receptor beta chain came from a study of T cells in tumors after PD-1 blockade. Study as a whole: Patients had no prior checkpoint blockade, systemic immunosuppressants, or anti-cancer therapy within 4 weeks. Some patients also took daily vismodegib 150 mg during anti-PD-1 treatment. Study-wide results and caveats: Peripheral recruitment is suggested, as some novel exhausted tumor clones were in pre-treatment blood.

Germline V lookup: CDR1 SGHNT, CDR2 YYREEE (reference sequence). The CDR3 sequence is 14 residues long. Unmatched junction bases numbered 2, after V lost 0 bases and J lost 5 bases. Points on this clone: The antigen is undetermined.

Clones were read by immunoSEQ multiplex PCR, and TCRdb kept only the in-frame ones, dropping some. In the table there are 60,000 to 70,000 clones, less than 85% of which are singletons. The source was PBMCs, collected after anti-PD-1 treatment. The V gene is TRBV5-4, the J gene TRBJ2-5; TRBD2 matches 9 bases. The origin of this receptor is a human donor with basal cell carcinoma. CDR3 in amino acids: CASSLGGGGETQYF. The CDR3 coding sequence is TGTGCCAGCAGCTTGGGCGGGGGGGGTGAGACCCAGTACTTC.